These T cell receptor beta chains were read from a single sample in a study of sequential checkpoint blockade in melanoma. The table came from immunoSEQ multiplex PCR; TCRdb's copy has only in-frame clones and leaves some out. The sample lists over 20,000 clones, 80% to 85% occurring once. The sample consisted of CD8+ T cells sorted from blood (inferred from file names), taken from a patient given nivolumab and ipilimumab in sequence. The receptors come from a human donor with melanoma. CDR3s include the opening cysteine and the closing phenylalanine or tryptophan. Fields, in order: J gene, clone size, D gene, V gene, CDR3 DNA, CDR3 protein. The D gene is left open where the match is weak. Not every row has a clone size; where given, it reads once, few, many or a size class.

>TRBJ2-7|-|TRBD2|TRBV10-2
TGCGCCAGCAGAGCCAGCGGGGCCCCCTACGAGCAGTACTTC
CASRASGAPYEQYF
>TRBJ2-3|-|-|TRBV5-6
TGTGCCAGCAGCTCAGACGGACACGTCTGGGATACGCAGTATTTT
CASSSDGHVWDTQYF
>TRBJ1-5|-|-|TRBV5-4
TGTGCCAGCAGCTTGGGAGGGGGTCAGCCCCAGCATTTT
CASSLGGGQPQHF
>TRBJ2-5|once|TRBD1|TRBV28
TGTGCCAGCATGACAGGGGATCAAGAGACCCAGTACTTC
CASMTGDQETQYF
>TRBJ2-5|-|-|TRBV14
TGTGCCAGCAGCCACCCCCTCGGCAGGCAAGAGACCCAGTACTTC
CASSHPLGRQETQYF
>TRBJ1-2|-|-|TRBV10-3
TGTGCCATCAGTGAATCCCACAGGGAGAGTGGCTACACCTTC
CAISESHRESGYTF
>TRBJ2-7|-|TRBD1|TRBV13
TGTGCCAGCAGCTTAGGGGGACAGACCTACGAGCAGTACTTC
CASSLGGQTYEQYF
>TRBJ2-1|-|TRBD1|TRBV4-3
TGCGCCAGCAGCCAGAGGACAGGGTACGAGCAGTTCTTC
CASSQRTGYEQFF
>TRBJ2-1|-|TRBD2|TRBV5-1
TGCGCCAGCAGCGGGGGACTAGCGGGGGCCTACAATGAGCAGTTCTTC
CASSGGLAGAYNEQFF
>TRBJ1-1|-|-|TRBV6-5
TGTGCCAGCAGTGATACAGTCCATAACACTGAAGCTTTCTTT
CASSDTVHNTEAFF
>TRBJ2-1|-|TRBD2|TRBV6-5
TGTGCCAGCAGTTACGCGGGAGCCCCCAATGAGCAGTTCTTC
CASSYAGAPNEQFF
>TRBJ2-2|once|TRBD2|TRBV27
TGTGCCAGCAGTTTTAGTCGGCTAGCGGTAAACACCGGGGAGCTGTTTTTT
CASSFSRLAVNTGELFF
>TRBJ1-4|-|-|TRBV19
TGTGCCAGTAGTATAGATGCGGAAGAAAAACTGTTTTTT
CASSIDAEEKLFF
>TRBJ2-2|-|TRBD2|TRBV4-3
TGCGCCAGCAGCCAAGTAAACATTAGAGGACTAGCGGGAAACACCGGGGAGCTGTTTTTT
CASSQVNIRGLAGNTGELFF
>TRBJ2-7|once|-|TRBV29-1
TGCAGCGTTGACGGCGGGGAGAGCTCCTACGAGCAGTACTTC
CSVDGGESSYEQYF
>TRBJ1-6|-|TRBD1|TRBV25-1
TGTGCCAGCAGGGGTTACAGGGGGCTCAATTCACCCCTCCACTTT
CASRGYRGLNSPLHF